A single TCR beta chain is shown here with its context. The assay was immunoSEQ multiplex PCR, and TCRdb's table has in-frame clones only and misses some. The table lists 75,000 to 90,000 clones, roughly nine tenths of them singletons, with around 3.4% in the top ten. This specimen comes from a study of T cell changes during pregnancy in multiple sclerosis. The length of the CDR3 is 17 residues. Per the germline V gene, CDR1 is MDHEN and CDR2 is SYDVKM. The V gene end was trimmed by 2 bases and the J gene end by 5 bases; junction bases not matched to a gene: 8. Specimen: PBMCs, collected in the first trimester of pregnancy. This receptor was obtained from a female donor in good health, serving as a control in a pregnancy study. Some clones in this sample may be carry-over from other donors' samples. The chain employs TRBV28 and TRBJ2-1, with TRBD2 matching 11 bases. The CDR3 region has the DNA TGTGCCAGCAGTTTAGCTAGCGGGGGGTTTAAAGACAATGAGCAGTTCTTC. It is translated as CASSLASGGFKDNEQFF.